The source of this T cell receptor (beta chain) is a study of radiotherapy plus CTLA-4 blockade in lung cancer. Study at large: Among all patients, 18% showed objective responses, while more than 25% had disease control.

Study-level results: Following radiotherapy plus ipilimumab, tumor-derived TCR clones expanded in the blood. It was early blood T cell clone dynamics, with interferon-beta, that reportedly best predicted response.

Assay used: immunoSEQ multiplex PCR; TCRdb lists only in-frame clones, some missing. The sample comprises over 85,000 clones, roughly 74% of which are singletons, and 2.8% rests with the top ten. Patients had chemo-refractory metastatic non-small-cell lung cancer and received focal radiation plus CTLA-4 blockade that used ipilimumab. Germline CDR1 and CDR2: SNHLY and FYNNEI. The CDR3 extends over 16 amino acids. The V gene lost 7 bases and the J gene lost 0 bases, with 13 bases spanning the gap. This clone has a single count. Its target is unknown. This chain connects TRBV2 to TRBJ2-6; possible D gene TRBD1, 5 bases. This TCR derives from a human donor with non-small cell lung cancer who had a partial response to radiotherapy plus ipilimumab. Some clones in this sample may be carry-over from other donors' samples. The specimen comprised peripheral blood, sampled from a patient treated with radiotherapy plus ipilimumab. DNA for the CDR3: TGTGCCAGCATCCGACAGAGCCTCTCTGGGGCCAACGTCCTGACTTTC. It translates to CASIRQSLSGANVLTF.